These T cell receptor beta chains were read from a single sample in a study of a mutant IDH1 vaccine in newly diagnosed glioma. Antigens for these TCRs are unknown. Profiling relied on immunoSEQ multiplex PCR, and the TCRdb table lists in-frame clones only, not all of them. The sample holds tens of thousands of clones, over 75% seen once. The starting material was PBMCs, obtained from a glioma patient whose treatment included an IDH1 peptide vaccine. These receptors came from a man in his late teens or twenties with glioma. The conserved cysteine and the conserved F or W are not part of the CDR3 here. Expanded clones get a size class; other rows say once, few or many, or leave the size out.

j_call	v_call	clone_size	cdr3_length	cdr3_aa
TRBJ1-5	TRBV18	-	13	ASSATGGWDQPQH
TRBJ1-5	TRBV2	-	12	ASSPGDRAQPQH
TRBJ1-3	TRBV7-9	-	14	ASSFVGGASGNTIY
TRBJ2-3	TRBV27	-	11	ASSLGVTDTQY
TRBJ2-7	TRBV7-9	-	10	ASSFGTGEQY
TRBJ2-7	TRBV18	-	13	ASSPKLAGSNEQY
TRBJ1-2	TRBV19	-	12	ASSLRDGNYGYT
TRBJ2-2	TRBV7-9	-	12	ASSLGLNTGELF
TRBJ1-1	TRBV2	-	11	ASSERWGTEAF
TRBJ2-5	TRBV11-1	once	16	ASSERAGLAGLQETQY
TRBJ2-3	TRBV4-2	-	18	ASSQSLQGIAGAVPDTQY
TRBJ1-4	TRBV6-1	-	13	ASGQGGSTNEKLF
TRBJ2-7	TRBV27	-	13	ASSLSMGHLREQY
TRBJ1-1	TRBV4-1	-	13	ASSQDSDRNTEAF
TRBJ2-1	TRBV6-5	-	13	ASRQGGASYNEQF
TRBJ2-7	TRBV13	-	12	ASSPGLYNYEQY
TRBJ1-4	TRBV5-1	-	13	ASSVHRATNEKLF
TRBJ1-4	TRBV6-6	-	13	ASRGSGATGEKLF
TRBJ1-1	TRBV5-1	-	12	ASSLAGRGTEAF
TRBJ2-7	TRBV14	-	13	ASSQDLGHPYEQY